What follows describes a single TCR beta chain. The CDR3 loop spans 12 amino acids. The V gene lost 10 bases and the J gene lost 5 bases, with 13 bases spanning the gap. CDR1 MDHEN and CDR2 SYDVKM come from the germline V gene. The data were taken from a study of identifying expanded T cells in peripheral blood. This table comes from immunoSEQ multiplex PCR, and its TCRdb copy is limited to in-frame clones, with some not included. The profile shows some 130,000 clones, around 88% of them singletons. The sample comprised blood. The rearrangement joins TRBV28 to TRBJ2-3, with D possibly being TRBD2 (5 bases). The sequence was collected from a person between 18 and 75 years old in good health. CDR3 coding DNA: TGTGCCACCGGCCCGGGGTTAGATACGCAGTATTTT. Amino acid sequence: CATGPGLDTQYF.